The entry below gives a single T cell receptor beta chain sequence along with its context. Its target is not known. One end of the junction fails to match germline, which may point to a read error. Germline lookup yields CDR1 MNHNS and CDR2 SASEGT. The CDR3 sequence is 17 residues long. This entry is derived from a study of T-cell reconstitution after alpha-beta-depleted transplantation in children. Study-level results: Surviving recipient T cells and thymic progenitors underlay high day-60 TCRbeta diversity in some patients. About two months after transplant, alpha-beta T cells reportedly came from several hundred expanded graft clones. From newly produced T cells came most of the T-cell counts and diversity one year after transplant.

The TCRbeta library was prepared with unique molecular identifiers. TCRdb called the PCR reads again in MiXCR, with one record for every CDR3 protein. The data show approximately 650,000 distinct CDR3 sequences, approximately 14% seen once. The rearrangement uses TRBV6-1 and TRBJ1-1; 9 bases align to TRBD1. Sequences were derived from PBMCs, sampled before TCRalphabeta/CD19-depleted stem cell transplant. The receptor's source is a girl aged 2-10 years with congenital amegakaryocytic thrombocytopenia, due to receive a stem cell transplant. DNA for the CDR3: TGTGCCTGCAGCGAACAGGGGGCTTGGCAGGGGAACACTGAAGCTTTCTTT. It specifies CACSEQGAWQGNTEAFF.